The T cell receptor (beta chain) under discussion was sequenced for a study of shared clonotypes between healthy human individuals (dated by TCRdb to 2018 to 2020). For the wider study: Two women and three men aged 18 to 49 years were included in the cohort. For each donor, CD4 naive and CD4 memory were each run on three plates, CD8 naive on two plates, and CD8 memory on one plate. To estimate repertoire size and how much clonotype sharing occurs between individuals, the study deeply sequenced the blood TCR repertoires of roughly 5 healthy adults. To increase sequencing depth and limit assay-specific biases, TCR repertoire library preparation and sequencing were carried out by different laboratories using diverse techniques. Leukapheresis yielded between about 0.9 and 10 billion PBMCs per donor. Overall results and qualifications from the work: Larger estimated clonotype richness was generally found for naive subsets than for memory subsets. Sampling was restricted to blood, and TCR repertoires in tissue are likely to differ from TCR repertoires in blood. Pairwise subsampling indicated that sequencing depth was expected to affect the degree of clonotype sharing among donors. Compared with non-shared clonotypes, clonotypes shared by all four sorted-subset donors had higher generation probabilities. About 5% of naive CD4, 3.5% of naive CD8, around 2.3% of memory CD4, and around 0.4% of memory CD8 clonotypes were shared across a few donors. The small number of donors limited the genetic and exposure-history diversity represented. Incomplete sequencing was indicated by rarefaction of sorted-subset datasets, despite the large sequencing depth.

TCR CDR3 regions were amplified from genomic DNA by multiplex PCR using the deep immunoSEQ assay. Extracted genomic DNA from each cell subset was distributed evenly across all wells of several immunoSEQ 96-well plates, and each plate was treated as a replicate. For sorted subsets, 150 to 250 ng genomic DNA, equal to 25,000 to 35,000 T cell genomes, was loaded into each replicate PCR. Purified libraries were measured with a Qubit 3.0 fluorometer, size-checked on a Bioanalyzer 2100, and measured again with the KAPA Library Quantification kit. Each immunoSEQ 96-well plate was sequenced on its own single-read 150-cycle Illumina NextSeq 550 flow cell. The authors processed their data as follows. Because only junctional sequences without quality scores were contained in the immunoSEQ output, filtering matching that applied to full-length reads could not be performed. To assign V/J genes and CDR3, sequences were annotated using PyIR, a Python wrapper for IgBLAST v1.9, with IMGT germline references. Reads with weak V/J assignments (E-value above 1e-6), missing CDR3, stop codons, out-of-frame junctions, or ambiguous translated residues were removed. V3J clonotypes were defined by identical inferred V gene, J gene, and CDR3 amino acid sequence. To compute the percentage overlap between repertoires, the number of shared unique clonotypes was divided by the size of the smaller repertoire. Repertoire richness was assessed with RTK rarefaction, the Chao1 estimator, and Recon v2.1 estimates of unobserved clonotypes. For all TCRbeta clonotypes obtained by the gDNA method from a handful of donors, generation probabilities were computed with OLGA. Drawn from immuneACCESS, this table holds only the in-frame rearrangements with V and J called that TCRdb kept. Clones are partly lost; checked studies trace under half to an unresolved V gene and leave the rest unexplained. V and J calls and clone size are given by that table; D and trimming were obtained from the DNA. This sample is represented by just over 2,000,000 clones; roughly 94% of them were singletons. Jointly, the top ten make up 0.13% of the sample.

Notes on this clone: Its antigen remains undetermined. Qualities for individual bases were not recorded, and no much larger clone is one base off.

The donors were healthy, HIV-negative adults who had no recently reported acute infections or vaccinations. Only Caucasian adults living in Nashville, Tennessee, USA were represented among the donors. CD4+ T cells were enriched through magnetic negative selection, after which naive cells were positively selected on CD45RA and the remaining negative fraction served as the memory subset. Blood was collected by leukapheresis, and PBMCs were isolated by Ficoll-Histopaque density gradient centrifugation and then cryopreserved in liquid nitrogen vapor phase. Analytical flow cytometry was used to check the purity and quantity of every magnetically sorted T cell population. Genomic DNA was isolated from every sorted fraction and measured by UV absorbance on a Nanodrop 2000c. In the germline V gene (reference sequence), CDR1 corresponds to SEHNR and CDR2 to FQNEAQ. Trimmed from V: 7 bases; trimmed from J: 1 base; junction bases lacking a gene match: 6. Taken from cysteine to phenylalanine, the CDR3 has 15 residues. The sequence is cut down to CDR3 DNA, 45 bases in frame from base 1.

Sequenced: naive CD4+ T cells sorted from blood. According to the study, the label for this sample's cell subset or site signals: CD45RA+ positively selected. The origin of this receptor is a man aged 18 to 30 in good health. The rearranged segments are TRBV7-9 and TRBJ2-5, with 10 middle bases fitting TRBD2. The sequence in DNA is TGTGCCAGCATGCGGGCTAGCGGGGGCCAAGAGACCCAGTACTTC. Protein translation: CASMRASGGQETQYF.